Below are 12 T cell receptor beta chains sequenced from a single sample in a study of blood T cell repertoires in COVID-19. Method: immunoSEQ multiplex PCR; TCRdb's copy keeps in-frame clones and lacks some. The sample lists 250,000 to 350,000 clones; around 91% were seen once. Sequenced: peripheral blood. These receptor sequences come from a woman aged 55-75 years with acute or convalescent COVID-19.

In its sample, this clone was seen once. The chain links TRBV10-1 to TRBJ2-7; 7 nucleotides align to TRBD1. The V gene's germline CDR1 is WNHNN and CDR2 SYGVQD (reference sequence). The CDR3 covers 18 residues. V trimming: 2 bases; J trimming: 0 bases; junction bases outside the gene matches: 13. The chain's CDR3 is CASSEPPSTGDLSYEQYF. The CDR3 nucleotides read TGCGCCAGCAGTGAGCCCCCCTCAACAGGGGACCTCTCCTACGAGCAGTACTTC.

This clone came up once. J is TRBJ2-3 and V is TRBV6-5, with a tentative D call TRBD1 (5 bases). This CDR3 spans 13 amino acids. Germline V gene lookup returns CDR1 MNHEY and CDR2 SVGAGI. The V gene lost 6 bases and the J gene lost 2 bases, with 9 bases spanning the gap. The CDR3 DNA is TGTGCCAGCAGGAAACAGGACACAGATACGCAGTATTTT. It is translated as CASRKQDTDTQYF.

The chain couples TRBV6-6 to TRBJ2-7; TRBD1 aligns across 8 bases. CDR1 is MNHNY and CDR2 is SVGAGI in the germline V gene (reference sequence). CDR3 length equals 16 residues. J gave up 2 bases and V 6 bases, and 12 bases lay outside the gene matches. The CDR3 protein is CASSRSLDRAAYEQYF. The CDR3 nucleotides read TGTGCCAGCAGCCGATCTTTGGACAGGGCAGCCTACGAGCAGTACTTC.

J is TRBJ1-2 and V is TRBV6-5; D ambiguous. Germline CDR1 and CDR2: MNHEY and SVGAGI. The CDR3 is 15 amino acids. V lost 6 bases and J 7 bases, leaving 21 bases between the germline ends. The CDR3 here is CASRVMAPQAGGYTF. As DNA, the CDR3 is TGTGCCAGCAGAGTAATGGCACCGCAGGCGGGTGGCTACACCTTC.

This clone was found a few times. The rearrangement uses TRBV28 and TRBJ1-1; D uncertain. Germline CDR1 and CDR2: MDHEN and SYDVKM. This CDR3 has 13 amino acids. V was pared by 1 base and J by 3 bases, with 6 bases between. CDR3 sequence reads: CASSLYSDTEAFF. The CDR3 nucleotides are TGTGCCAGCAGTTTATACTCTGACACTGAAGCTTTCTTT.

This clone turned up a few times. The chain carries TRBV18 and TRBJ2-1, with TRBD1 identical over 9 bases. V was pared by 2 bases and J by 9 bases, with 5 bases of the junction left unmatched. Germline loops: CDR1 KGHSH, CDR2 LQKENI. The CDR3 is 14 amino acids. The CDR3 here is CASSPGTGFSEQFF. Here the CDR3 DNA reads TGTGCCAGCTCACCAGGGACAGGGTTTAGTGAGCAGTTCTTC. Based on the CDR3 plus reference TRBV18 and TRBJ2-1, the full variable domain is NAGVMQNPRHLVRRRGQEARLRCSPMKGHSHVYWYRQLPEEGLKFMVYLQKENIIDESGMPKERFSAEFPKEGPSILRIQQVVRGDSAAYFCASSPGTGFSEQFFGPGTRLTVL.

The V call is TRBV3-1 (or the pseudogene TRBV3-2), the J call TRBJ2-5; the D gene is possibly TRBD2 (7 bases). Germline V gives CDR1 LGHDT, CDR2 YNNKEL (reference sequence). Trimming removed 7 bases at V and 5 bases at J, with 11 bases between. The CDR3 loop spans 12 amino acids. In DNA, the CDR3 is TGTGCCAGCACGGGGGGCTCGGAGACCCAGTACTTC. Its protein is CASTGGSETQYF.

This clone was detected a few times. The chain is built from TRBV3-1 (or the pseudogene TRBV3-2) and TRBJ2-7; 8 nucleotides match TRBD1. The CDR3 extends over 17 amino acids. The V and J ends lost 1 base and 4 bases, in that order; junction bases with no gene match: 12. Germline CDR1 and CDR2: LGHDT and YNNKEL (reference sequence). CDR3 region: CASSQVYRDRPLYEQYF. The CDR3 region has the DNA TGTGCCAGCAGCCAAGTCTACCGGGACAGGCCTTTGTACGAGCAGTACTTC.

The chain is built from TRBV19 and TRBJ1-2; possibly TRBD1 for D (6 bases). V lost 0 bases, J lost 3 bases, and 11 bases lay in between. CDR3 length equals 15 residues. Germline CDR1 reads LNHDA; CDR2 reads SQIVND (reference sequence). This chain's CDR3 is CASSIDTQGYYGYTF. The CDR3 coding sequence is TGTGCCAGTAGTATAGATACACAGGGTTACTATGGCTACACCTTC.

V and J are TRBV2 and TRBJ2-5; 13 nucleotides agree with TRBD2. V shed 6 bases, J shed 3 bases, and the junction held 4 bases outside the gene matches. The CDR3 loop spans 15 amino acids. Germline-derived CDR1 and CDR2 are SNHLY and FYNNEI. The CDR3 loop reads CASSVTSGGKETQYF. For the CDR3, the DNA is TGTGCCAGCAGCGTGACTAGCGGGGGGAAAGAGACCCAGTACTTC.

The rearrangement uses TRBV5-4 and TRBJ2-2; the D gene is possibly TRBD2 (6 bases). This CDR3 comprises 16 residues. Per germline, CDR1 SGHNT and CDR2 YYREEE (reference sequence). V was cut by 5 bases and J by 3 bases, with 17 bases left in between. The chain's CDR3 is CASRPGQGGHTGELFF. CDR3 nucleotides: TGTGCCAGCAGGCCCGGGCAGGGAGGTCACACCGGGGAGCTGTTTTTT.

The chain couples TRBV24-1 to TRBJ1-2; no clear D gene. The CDR3 runs 17 residues. CDR1 is KGHDR and CDR2 is SFDVKD in the germline V gene. V lost 3 bases and J lost 6, with 22 bases in between. The CDR3 is CATSDPWAENTIHGYTF. In DNA, the CDR3 is TGTGCCACCAGTGATCCTTGGGCTGAAAACACGATACATGGCTACACCTTC.